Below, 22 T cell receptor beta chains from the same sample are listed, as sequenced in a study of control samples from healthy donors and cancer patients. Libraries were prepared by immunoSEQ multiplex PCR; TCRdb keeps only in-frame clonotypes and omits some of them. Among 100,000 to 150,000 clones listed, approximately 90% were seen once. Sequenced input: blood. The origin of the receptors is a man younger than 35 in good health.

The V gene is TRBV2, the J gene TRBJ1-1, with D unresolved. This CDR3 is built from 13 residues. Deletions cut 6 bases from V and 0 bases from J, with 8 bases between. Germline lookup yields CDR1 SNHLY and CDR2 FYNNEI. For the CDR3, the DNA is TGTGCCAGCAGGCTTACAGTGAACACTGAAGCTTTCTTT. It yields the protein CASRLTVNTEAFF.

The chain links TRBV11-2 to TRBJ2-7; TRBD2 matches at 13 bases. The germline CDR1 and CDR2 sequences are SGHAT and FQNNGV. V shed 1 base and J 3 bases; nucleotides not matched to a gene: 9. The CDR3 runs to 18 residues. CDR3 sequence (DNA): TGTGCCAGCAGCTTAGGGACTAGCGGGGGCCCACAGGACTACGAGCAGTACTTC. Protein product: CASSLGTSGGPQDYEQYF.

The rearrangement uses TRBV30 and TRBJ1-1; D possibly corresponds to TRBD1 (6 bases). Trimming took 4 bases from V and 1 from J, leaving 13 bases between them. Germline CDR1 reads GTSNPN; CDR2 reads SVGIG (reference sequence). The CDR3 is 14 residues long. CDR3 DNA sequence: TGTGCCTGGACCAACAGGGCGGGGAACACTGAAGCTTTCTTT. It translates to CAWTNRAGNTEAFF.

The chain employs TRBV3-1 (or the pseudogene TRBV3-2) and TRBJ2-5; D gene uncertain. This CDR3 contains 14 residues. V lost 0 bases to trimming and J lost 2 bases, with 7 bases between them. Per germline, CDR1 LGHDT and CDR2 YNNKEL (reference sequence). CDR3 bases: TGTGCCAGCAGCCAAGACTACAGACAAGAGACCCAGTACTTC. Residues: CASSQDYRQETQYF.

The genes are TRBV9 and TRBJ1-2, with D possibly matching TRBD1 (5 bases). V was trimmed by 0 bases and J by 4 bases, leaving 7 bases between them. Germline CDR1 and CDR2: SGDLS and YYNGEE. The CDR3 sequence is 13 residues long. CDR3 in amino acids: CASSVAGGYGYTF. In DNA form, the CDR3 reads TGTGCCAGCAGCGTAGCTGGGGGCTATGGCTACACCTTC.

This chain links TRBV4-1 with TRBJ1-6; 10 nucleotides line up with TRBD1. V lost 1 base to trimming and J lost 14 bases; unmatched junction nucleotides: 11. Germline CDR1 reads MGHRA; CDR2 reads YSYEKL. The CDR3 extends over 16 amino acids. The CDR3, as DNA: TGCGCCAGCAGCCAAGTGTTGGACAGGGGGGAGCGAACCCTCCACTTT. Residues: CASSQVLDRGERTLHF.

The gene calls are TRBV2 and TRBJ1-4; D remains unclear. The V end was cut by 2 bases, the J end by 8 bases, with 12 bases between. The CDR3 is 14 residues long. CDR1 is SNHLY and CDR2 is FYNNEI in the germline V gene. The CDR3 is CASSEREAGEKLFF. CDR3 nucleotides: TGTGCCAGCAGTGAAAGAGAAGCCGGGGAAAAACTGTTTTTT.

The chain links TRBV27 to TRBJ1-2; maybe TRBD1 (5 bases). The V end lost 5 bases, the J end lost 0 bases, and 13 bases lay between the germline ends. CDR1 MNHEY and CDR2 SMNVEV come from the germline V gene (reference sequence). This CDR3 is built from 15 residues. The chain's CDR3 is CASSLSPGPNYGYTF. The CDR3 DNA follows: TGTGCCAGCAGTCTCTCTCCGGGGCCTAACTATGGCTACACCTTC.

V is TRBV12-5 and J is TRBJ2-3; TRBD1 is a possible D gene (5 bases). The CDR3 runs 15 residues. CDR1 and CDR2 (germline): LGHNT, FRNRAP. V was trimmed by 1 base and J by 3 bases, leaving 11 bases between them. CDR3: CASGLAVKGTDTQYF. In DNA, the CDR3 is TGTGCTAGTGGTTTGGCGGTCAAGGGGACAGATACGCAGTATTTT.

DNA of the CDR3: TGTGCCAGTAGTCCCCGACAGGCCACTGGGGCCAACGTCCTGACTTTC. Residues: CASSPRQATGANVLTF. The chain uses TRBV19 and TRBJ2-6, with D maybe TRBD1 (6 bases). The V end was cut by 5 bases, the J end by 2 bases, with 13 bases between. The CDR3 contains 16 residues. Germline CDR1 LNHDA, CDR2 SQIVND (reference sequence).

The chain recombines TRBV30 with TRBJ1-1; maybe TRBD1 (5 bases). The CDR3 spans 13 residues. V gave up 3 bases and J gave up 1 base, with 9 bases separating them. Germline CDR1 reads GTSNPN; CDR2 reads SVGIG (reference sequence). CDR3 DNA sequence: TGTGCCTGGAGATCCGGACAGAACACTGAAGCTTTCTTT. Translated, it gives CAWRSGQNTEAFF.

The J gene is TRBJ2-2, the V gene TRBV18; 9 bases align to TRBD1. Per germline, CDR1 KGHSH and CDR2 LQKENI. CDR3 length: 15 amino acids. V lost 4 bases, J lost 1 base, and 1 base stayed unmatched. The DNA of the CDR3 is TGTGCCAGCTCACTGGGACAGGGGAACACCGGGGAGCTGTTTTTT. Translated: CASSLGQGNTGELFF.

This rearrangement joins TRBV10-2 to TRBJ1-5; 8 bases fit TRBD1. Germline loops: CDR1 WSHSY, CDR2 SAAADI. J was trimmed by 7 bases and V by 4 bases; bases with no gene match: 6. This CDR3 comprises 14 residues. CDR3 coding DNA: TGCGCCAGCAGTGGTACAGGGGGTGGACAGCCCCAGCATTTT. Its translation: CASSGTGGGQPQHF.

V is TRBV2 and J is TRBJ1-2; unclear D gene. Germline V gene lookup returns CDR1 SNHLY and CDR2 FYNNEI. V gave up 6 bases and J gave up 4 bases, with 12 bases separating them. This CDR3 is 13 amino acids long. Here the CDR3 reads CASRLGLPYGYTF. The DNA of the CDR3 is TGTGCCAGCAGGCTGGGCCTCCCCTATGGCTACACCTTC.

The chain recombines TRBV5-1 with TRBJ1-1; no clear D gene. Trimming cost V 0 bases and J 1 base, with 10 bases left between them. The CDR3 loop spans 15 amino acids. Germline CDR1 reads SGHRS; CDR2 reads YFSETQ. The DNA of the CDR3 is TGCGCCAGCAGCTTGGTTGGGGTTCGGAACACTGAAGCTTTCTTT. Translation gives CASSLVGVRNTEAFF.

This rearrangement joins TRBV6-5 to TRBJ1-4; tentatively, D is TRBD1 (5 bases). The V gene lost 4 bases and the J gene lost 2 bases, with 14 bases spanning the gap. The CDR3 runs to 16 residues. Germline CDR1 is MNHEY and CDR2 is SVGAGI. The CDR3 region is CASSFAAGLTNEKLFF. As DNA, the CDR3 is TGTGCCAGCAGTTTTGCCGCGGGGCTGACTAATGAAAAACTGTTTTTT.

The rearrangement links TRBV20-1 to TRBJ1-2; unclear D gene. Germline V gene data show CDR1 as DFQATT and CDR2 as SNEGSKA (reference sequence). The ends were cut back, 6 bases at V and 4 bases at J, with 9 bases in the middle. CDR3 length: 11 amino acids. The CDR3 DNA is TGCAGTGCCTCGGGTCCCTATGGCTACACCTTC. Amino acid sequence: CSASGPYGYTF.

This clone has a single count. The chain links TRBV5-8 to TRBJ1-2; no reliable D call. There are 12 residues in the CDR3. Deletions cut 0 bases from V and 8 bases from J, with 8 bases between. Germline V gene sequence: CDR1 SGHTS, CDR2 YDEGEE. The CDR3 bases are TGTGCCAGCAGCTTGGCGCTTAGGGGCTACACCTTC. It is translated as CASSLALRGYTF.

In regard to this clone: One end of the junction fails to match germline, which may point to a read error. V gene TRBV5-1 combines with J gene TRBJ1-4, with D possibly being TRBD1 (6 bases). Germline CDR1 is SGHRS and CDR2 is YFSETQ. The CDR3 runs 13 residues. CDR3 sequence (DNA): TGCGCCAGCAGCTTGGCCGGGACACCAAATTGGATTTTT. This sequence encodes CASSLAGTPNWIF.

This CDR3 reads CSVDSMNTEAFF. The CDR3 region has the DNA TGCAGCGTTGACAGCATGAACACTGAAGCTTTCTTT. The chain has TRBV29-1 and TRBJ1-1; the D is unclear. CDR1 SQVTM and CDR2 ANQGSEA come from the germline V gene. The CDR3 totals 12 residues. The V and J ends lost 3 bases and 0 bases respectively, with 5 bases between them.

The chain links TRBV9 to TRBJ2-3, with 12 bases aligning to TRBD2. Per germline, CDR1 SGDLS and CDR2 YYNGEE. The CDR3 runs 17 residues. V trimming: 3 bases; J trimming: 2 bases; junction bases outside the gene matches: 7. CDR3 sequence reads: CASSGSGTSGFTDTQYF. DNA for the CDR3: TGTGCCAGCAGCGGATCCGGGACTAGCGGGTTCACAGATACGCAGTATTTT.

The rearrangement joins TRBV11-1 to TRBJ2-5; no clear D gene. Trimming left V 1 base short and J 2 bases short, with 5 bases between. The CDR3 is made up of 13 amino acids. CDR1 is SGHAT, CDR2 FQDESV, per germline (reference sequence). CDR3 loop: CASSLERQETQYF. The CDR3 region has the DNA TGTGCCAGCAGCTTAGAACGACAAGAGACCCAGTACTTC.